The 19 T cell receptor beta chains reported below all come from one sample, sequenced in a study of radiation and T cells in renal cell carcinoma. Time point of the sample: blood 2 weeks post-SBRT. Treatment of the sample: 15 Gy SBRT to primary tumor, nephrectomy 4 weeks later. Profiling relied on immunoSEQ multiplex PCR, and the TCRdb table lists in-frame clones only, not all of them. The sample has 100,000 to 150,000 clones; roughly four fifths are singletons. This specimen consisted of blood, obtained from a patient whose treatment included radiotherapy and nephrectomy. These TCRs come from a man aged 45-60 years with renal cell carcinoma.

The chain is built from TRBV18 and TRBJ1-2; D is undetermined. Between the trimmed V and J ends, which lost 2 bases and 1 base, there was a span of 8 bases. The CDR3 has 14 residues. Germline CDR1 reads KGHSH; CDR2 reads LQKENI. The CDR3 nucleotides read TGTGCCAGCTCACCAAAAACCGTTAACTATGGCTACACCTTC. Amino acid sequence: CASSPKTVNYGYTF.

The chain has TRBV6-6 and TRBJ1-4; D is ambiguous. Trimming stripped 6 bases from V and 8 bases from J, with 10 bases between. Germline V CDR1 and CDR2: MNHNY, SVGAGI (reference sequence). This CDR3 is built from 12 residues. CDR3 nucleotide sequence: TGTGCCAGCAGCTGGAGGATAGAAAAACTGTTTTTT. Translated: CASSWRIEKLFF.

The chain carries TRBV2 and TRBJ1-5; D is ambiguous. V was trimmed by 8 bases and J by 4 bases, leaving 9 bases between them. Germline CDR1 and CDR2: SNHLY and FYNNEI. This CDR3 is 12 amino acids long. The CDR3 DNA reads TGTGCCAGCCGATATGGGAATCAGCCCCAGCATTTT. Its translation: CASRYGNQPQHF.

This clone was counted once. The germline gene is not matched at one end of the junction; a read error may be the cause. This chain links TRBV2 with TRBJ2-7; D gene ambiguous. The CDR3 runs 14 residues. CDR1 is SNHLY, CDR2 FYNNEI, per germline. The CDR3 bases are TGTGCCAGCAGCGAAGGACCGAACGGCTACGAGCAGTACTTC. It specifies CASSEGPNGYEQYF.

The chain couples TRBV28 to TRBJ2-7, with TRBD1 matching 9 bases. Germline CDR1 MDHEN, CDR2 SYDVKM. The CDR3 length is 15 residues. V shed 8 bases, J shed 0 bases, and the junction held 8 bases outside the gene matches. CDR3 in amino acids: CASYTGGRSSYEQYF. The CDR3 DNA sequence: TGTGCCAGCTATACAGGGGGCAGGAGCTCCTACGAGCAGTACTTC.

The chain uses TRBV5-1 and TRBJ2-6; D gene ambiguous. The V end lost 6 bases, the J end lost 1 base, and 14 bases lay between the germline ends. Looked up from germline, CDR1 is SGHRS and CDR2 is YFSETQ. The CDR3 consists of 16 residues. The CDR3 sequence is CASTPPGRSGANVLTF. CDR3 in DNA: TGCGCCAGCACCCCCCCCGGCAGATCTGGGGCCAACGTCCTGACTTTC.

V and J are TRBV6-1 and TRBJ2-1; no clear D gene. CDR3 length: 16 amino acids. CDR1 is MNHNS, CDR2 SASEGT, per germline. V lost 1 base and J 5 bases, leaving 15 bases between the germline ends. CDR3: CASSEGWSAQDNEQFF. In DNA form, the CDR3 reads TGTGCCAGCAGTGAAGGGTGGAGCGCCCAGGACAATGAGCAGTTCTTC.

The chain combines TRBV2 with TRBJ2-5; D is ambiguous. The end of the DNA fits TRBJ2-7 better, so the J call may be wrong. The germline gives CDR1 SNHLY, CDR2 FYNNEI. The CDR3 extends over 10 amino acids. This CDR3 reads CASGAYEQYF. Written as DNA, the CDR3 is TGTGCCAGCGGTGCATACGAGCAGTACTTC.

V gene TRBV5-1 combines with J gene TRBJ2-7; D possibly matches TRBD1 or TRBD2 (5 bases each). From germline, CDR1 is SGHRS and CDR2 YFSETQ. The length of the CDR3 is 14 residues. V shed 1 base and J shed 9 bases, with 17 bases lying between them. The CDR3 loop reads CASSLMGDPPGQYF. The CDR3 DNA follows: TGCGCCAGCAGCTTGATGGGGGACCCCCCTGGGCAGTACTTC.

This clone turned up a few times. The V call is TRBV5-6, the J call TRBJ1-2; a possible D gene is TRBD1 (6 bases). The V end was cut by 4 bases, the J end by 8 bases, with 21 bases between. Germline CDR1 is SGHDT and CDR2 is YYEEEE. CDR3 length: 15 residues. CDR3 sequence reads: CASSLILQGREGYTF. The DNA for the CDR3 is TGTGCCAGCAGCCTAATCCTACAGGGTAGAGAAGGCTACACCTTC. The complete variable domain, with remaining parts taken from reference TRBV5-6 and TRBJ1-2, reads DAGVTQSPTHLIKTRGQQVTLRCSPKSGHDTVSWYQQALGQGPQFIFQYYEEEERQRGNFPDRFSGHQFPNYSSELNVNALLLGDSALYLCASSLILQGREGYTFGSGTRLTVV.

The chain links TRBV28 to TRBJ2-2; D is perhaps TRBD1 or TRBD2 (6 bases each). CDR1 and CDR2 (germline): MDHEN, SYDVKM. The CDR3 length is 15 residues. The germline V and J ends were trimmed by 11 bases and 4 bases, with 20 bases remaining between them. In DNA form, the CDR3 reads TGTGCCTCACAGGGAGGAGGTAGTAGCACCGGGGAGCTGTTTTTT. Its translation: CASQGGGSSTGELFF.

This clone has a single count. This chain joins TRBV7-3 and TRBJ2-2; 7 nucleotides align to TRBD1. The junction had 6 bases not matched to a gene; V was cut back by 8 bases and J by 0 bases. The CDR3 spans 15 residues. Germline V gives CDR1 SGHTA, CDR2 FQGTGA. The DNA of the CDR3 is TGTGCCAGCTCCAGGGACAGAACGAACACCGGGGAGCTGTTTTTT. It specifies CASSRDRTNTGELFF.

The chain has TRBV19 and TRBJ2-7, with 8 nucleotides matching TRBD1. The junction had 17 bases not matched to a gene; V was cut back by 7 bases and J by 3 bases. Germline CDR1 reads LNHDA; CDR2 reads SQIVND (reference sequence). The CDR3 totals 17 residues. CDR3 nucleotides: TGTGCCAGTAATTCCCCGTCCCGGACAGGGCTTTTCTACGAGCAGTACTTC. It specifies CASNSPSRTGLFYEQYF. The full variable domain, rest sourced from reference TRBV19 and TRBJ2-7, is DGGITQSPKYLFRKEGQNVTLSCEQNLNHDAMYWYRQDPGQGLRLIYYSQIVNDFQKGDIAEGYSVSREKKESFPLTVTSAQKNPTAFYLCASNSPSRTGLFYEQYFGPGTRLTVT.

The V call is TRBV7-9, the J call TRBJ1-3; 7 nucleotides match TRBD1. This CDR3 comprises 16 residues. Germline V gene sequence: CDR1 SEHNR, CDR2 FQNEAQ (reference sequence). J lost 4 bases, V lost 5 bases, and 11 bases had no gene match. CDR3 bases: TGTGCCAGCAGCCACCAAAGGAGACAGGGCGGAAACACCATATATTTT. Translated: CASSHQRRQGGNTIYF.

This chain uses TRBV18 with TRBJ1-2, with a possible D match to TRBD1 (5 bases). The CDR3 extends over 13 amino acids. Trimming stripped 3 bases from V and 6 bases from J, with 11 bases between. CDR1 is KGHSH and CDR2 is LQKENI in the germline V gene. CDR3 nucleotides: TGTGCCAGCTCACCTCCGGGGGTTGATGGCTACACCTTC. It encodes CASSPPGVDGYTF. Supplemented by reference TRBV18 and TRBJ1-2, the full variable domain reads NAGVMQNPRHLVRRRGQEARLRCSPMKGHSHVYWYRQLPEEGLKFMVYLQKENIIDESGMPKERFSAEFPKEGPSILRIQQVVRGDSAAYFCASSPPGVDGYTFGSGTRLTVV.

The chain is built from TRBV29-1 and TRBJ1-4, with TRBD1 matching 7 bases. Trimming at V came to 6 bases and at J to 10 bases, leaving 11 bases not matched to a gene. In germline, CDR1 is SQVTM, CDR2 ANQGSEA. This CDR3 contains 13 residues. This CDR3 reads CSVTRQGTLKLFF. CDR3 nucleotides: TGCAGCGTAACGAGACAGGGAACGTTAAAACTGTTTTTT.

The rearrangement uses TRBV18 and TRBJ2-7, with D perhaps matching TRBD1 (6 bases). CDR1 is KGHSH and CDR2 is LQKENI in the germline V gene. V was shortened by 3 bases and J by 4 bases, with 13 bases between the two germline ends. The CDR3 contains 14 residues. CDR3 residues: CASSPVGARYEQYF. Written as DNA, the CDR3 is TGTGCCAGCTCACCTGTGGGGGCACGTTACGAGCAGTACTTC.

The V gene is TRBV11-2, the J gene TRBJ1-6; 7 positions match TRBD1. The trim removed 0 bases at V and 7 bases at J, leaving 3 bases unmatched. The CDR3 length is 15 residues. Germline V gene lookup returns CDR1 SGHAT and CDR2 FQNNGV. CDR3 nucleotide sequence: TGTGCCAGCAGCTTAGACGCGACAGGGAATTCACCCCTCCACTTT. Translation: CASSLDATGNSPLHF.

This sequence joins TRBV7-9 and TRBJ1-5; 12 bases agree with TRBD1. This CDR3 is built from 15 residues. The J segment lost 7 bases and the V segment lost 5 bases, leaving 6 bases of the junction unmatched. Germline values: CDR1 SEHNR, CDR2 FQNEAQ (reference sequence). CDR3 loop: CASSGGQGARQPQHF. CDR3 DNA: TGTGCCAGCAGCGGGGGACAGGGGGCGAGGCAGCCCCAGCATTTT.